This T cell receptor (beta chain) stems from a study of OX40 agonist ivuxolimab in advanced cancers. About the study: Administration of intravenous ivuxolimab to patients occurred every 2 weeks at 0.01 to 10 mg/kg. Prior anti-PD-1, anti-PD-L1 or anti-CTLA-4 therapy did not bar entry, and more than 35% had some. Findings of the study overall: Those patients achieving a partial response at 0.1-3.0 mg/kg showed among the lowest clonal expansion.

CDR3 length: 14 residues. Trimming removed 1 base at V and 11 bases at J, with 17 bases between. Germline-derived CDR1 and CDR2 are SGHVS and FNYEAQ. With respect to this clone: What it recognizes is unknown.

Produced via immunoSEQ multiplex PCR; TCRdb's table is partial and in-frame only. Here the sample spans tens of thousands of clones, approximately 90% being singletons. The source material was CD4+ or CD8+ T cells sorted from blood, sampled in a trial of the OX40 agonist ivuxolimab. The receptor was derived from an adult with an advanced solid tumor such as melanoma, head and neck, liver or kidney cancer. V gene TRBV7-6 combines with J gene TRBJ2-5, with D unresolved. Written as DNA, the CDR3 is TGTGCCAGCAGCTTAGAGTCCAGGTTGGGTGAGCAGTACTTC. This sequence encodes CASSLESRLGEQYF.